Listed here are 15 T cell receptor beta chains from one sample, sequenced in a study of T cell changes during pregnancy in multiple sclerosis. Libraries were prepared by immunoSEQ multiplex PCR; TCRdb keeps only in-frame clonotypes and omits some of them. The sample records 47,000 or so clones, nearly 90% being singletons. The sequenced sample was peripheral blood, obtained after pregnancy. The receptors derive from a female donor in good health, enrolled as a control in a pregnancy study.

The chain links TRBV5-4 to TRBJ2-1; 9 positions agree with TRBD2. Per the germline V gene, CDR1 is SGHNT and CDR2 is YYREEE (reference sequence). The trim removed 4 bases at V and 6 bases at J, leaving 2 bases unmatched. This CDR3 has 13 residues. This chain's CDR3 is CASSPGLANEQFF. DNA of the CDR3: TGTGCCAGCAGCCCGGGACTAGCCAATGAGCAGTTCTTC.

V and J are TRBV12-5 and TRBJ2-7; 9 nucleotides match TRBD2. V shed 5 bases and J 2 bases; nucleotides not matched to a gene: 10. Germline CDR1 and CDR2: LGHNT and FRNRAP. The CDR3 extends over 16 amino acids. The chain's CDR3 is CASGPPSGVPTYEQYF. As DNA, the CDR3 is TGTGCTAGTGGTCCACCTAGCGGGGTGCCAACCTACGAGCAGTACTTC.

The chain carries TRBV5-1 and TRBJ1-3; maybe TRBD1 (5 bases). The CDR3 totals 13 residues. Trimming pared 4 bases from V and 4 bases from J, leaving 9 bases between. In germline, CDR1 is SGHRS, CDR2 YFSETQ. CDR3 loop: CASSGAEGNTIYF. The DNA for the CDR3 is TGCGCCAGCAGCGGGGCGGAGGGAAACACCATATATTTT.

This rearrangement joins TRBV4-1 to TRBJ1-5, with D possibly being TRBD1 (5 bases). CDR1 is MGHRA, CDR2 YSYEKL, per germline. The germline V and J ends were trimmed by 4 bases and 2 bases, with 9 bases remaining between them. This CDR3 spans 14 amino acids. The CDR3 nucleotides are TGCGCCAGCAGCCGCAGGGCTGGCAATCAGCCCCAGCATTTT. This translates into CASSRRAGNQPQHF.

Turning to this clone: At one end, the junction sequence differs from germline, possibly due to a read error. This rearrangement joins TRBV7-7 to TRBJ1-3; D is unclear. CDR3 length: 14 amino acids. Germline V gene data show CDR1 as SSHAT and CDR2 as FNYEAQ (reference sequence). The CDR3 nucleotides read TGTGCTAGCAGCTTAGAACCTAAGGCGGACACCATATATTTT. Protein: CASSLEPKADTIYF.

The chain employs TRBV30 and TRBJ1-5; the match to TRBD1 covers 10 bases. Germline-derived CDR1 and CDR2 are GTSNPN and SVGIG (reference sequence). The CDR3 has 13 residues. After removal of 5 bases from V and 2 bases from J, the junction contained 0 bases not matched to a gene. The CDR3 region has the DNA TGTGCCTGGGGGACAGGGGGCAATCAGCCCCAGCATTTT. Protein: CAWGTGGNQPQHF.

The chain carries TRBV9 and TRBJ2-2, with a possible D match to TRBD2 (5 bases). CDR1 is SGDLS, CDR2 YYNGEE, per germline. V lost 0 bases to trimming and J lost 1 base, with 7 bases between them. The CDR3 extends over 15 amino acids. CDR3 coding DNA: TGTGCCAGCAGCGTAGGAGCGGTGAACACCGGGGAGCTGTTTTTT. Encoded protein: CASSVGAVNTGELFF.

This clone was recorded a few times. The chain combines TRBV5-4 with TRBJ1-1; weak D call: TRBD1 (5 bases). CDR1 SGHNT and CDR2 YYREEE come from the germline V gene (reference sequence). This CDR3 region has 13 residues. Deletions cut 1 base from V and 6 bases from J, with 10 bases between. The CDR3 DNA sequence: TGTGCCAGCAGCTTGAAGGGGTCGGCTGAAGCTTTCTTT. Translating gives CASSLKGSAEAFF.

The CDR3: CASSPWEARYGYTF. The CDR3, as DNA: TGTGCCAGCAGCCCCTGGGAGGCCCGCTATGGCTACACCTTC. V gene TRBV11-2 combines with J gene TRBJ1-2; D gene ambiguous. Germline values: CDR1 SGHAT, CDR2 FQNNGV. The CDR3 contains 14 residues. The V and J ends lost 5 bases and 4 bases respectively, with 14 bases between them.

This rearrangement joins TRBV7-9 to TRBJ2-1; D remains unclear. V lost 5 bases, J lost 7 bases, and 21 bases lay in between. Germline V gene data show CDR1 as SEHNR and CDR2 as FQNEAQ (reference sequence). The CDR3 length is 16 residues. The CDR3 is CASSQSFSPSVNEQFF. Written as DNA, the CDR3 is TGTGCCAGCAGCCAGTCATTTAGCCCTTCGGTGAATGAGCAGTTCTTC.

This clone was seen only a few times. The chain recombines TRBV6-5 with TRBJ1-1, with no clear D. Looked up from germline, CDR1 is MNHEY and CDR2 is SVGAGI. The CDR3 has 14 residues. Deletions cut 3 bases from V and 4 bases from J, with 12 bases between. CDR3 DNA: TGTGCCAGCAGTTATAGGCGGCTAGGCACTGAAGCTTTCTTT. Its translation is CASSYRRLGTEAFF.

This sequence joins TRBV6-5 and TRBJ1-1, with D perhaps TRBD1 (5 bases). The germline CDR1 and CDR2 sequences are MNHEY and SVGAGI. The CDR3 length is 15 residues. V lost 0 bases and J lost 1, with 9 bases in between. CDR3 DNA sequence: TGTGCCAGCAGTTACTCGGGGGGGAGGAACACTGAAGCTTTCTTT. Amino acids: CASSYSGGRNTEAFF.

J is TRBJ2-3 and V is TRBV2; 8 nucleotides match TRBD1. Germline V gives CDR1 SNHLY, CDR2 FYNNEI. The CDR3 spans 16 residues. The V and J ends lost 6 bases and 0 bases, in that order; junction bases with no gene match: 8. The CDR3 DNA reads TGTGCCAGCAGCCGCCCTCGGACAGGGAGCACAGATACGCAGTATTTT. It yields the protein CASSRPRTGSTDTQYF.

The CDR3 is CASRQGAGGEKLFF. The CDR3 coding sequence is TGTGCCAGTAGGCAGGGGGCTGGTGGTGAAAAACTGTTTTTT. The V gene is TRBV19, the J gene TRBJ1-4; 8 bases are shared with TRBD1. CDR1 is LNHDA and CDR2 is SQIVND in the germline V gene (reference sequence). The CDR3 length is 14 residues. Trimming took 6 bases from V and 7 from J; bases not matched to a gene: 7.

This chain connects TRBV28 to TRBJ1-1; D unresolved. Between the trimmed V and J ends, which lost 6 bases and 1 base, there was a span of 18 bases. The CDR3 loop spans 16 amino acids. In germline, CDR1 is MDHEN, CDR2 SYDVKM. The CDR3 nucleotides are TGTGCCAGCAGGCCTGGCGAGGGTTTTCGGAACACTGAAGCTTTCTTT. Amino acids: CASRPGEGFRNTEAFF.